This T cell receptor (beta chain) was obtained from a study of CD8+CD57+ T cells in acquired aplastic anemia. Overall study context: Sorting CD4+ and CD8+ cells gave DNA averaging roughly 3.2 ug. Average CD4+ read depth in healthy donors was 11 million or so reads. Study-wide results and caveats: Significance was not reached for CD8+ Simpson's diversity between patients and controls. More than 25 was the count of CD8+ CDR3 sequences that patients shared with controls.

V was trimmed by 5 bases and J by 8 bases, leaving 10 bases between them. Looked up from germline, CDR1 is PRHDT and CDR2 is FYEKMQ (reference sequence). This CDR3 has 12 residues. Using genomic DNA as the template, TCR beta VDJ and CDR3 profiling was carried out. TCRdb reprocessed the reads via MiXCR and lists one record per CDR3 protein. The data contain 86,000 or so distinct CDR3 sequences, under 50% of them seen just once; the ten biggest clones take up about 66%. This clonotype was found many times. What it recognizes is unknown. This sequence originates from a human donor in good health, serving as a control. This chain connects TRBV13 to TRBJ2-1; TRBD2 might be the D (5 bases). The sequencing input was sorted CD4+, CD8+, or CD8+CD57+ T cells (not recorded which) from PBMCs. DNA of the CDR3: TGTGCCAGCAGCCCGAATAGCGATGAGCAGTTCTTC. Its translation is CASSPNSDEQFF.